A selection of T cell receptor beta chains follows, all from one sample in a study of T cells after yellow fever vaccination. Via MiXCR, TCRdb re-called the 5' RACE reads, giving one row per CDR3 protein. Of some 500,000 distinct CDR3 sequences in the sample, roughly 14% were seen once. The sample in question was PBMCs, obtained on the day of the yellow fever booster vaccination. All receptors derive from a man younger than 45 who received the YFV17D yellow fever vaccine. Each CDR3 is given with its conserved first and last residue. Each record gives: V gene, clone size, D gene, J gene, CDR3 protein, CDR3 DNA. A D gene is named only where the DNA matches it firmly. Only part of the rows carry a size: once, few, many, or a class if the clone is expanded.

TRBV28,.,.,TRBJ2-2,CASSPPGPNTGELFF,TGTGCCAGCAGTCCGCCGGGACCGAACACCGGGGAGCTGTTTTTT
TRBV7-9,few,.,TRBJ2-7,CASSPGGSFYEQYF,TGTGCCAGCAGCCCCGGCGGGTCTTTCTACGAGCAGTACTTC
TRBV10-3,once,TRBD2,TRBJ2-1,CAISEGLAGESDEQFF,TGTGCCATCAGTGAGGGTTTAGCGGGAGAATCGGATGAGCAGTTCTTC
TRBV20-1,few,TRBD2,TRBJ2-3,CSASAPTSGRVVDTQYF,TGCAGTGCTTCCGCTCCTACTAGCGGGAGGGTTGTAGATACGCAGTATTTT
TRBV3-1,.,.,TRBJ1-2,CASSQGIGYGYTF,TGTGCCAGCAGCCAAGGGATAGGCTATGGCTACACCTTC
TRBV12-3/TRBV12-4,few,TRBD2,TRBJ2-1,CASSSTFLGLAFEQFF,TGTGCCAGCAGTTCCACGTTTCTAGGACTAGCGTTTGAGCAGTTCTTC
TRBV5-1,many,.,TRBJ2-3,CASNEALADTQYF,TGCGCCAGCAATGAAGCGTTAGCAGATACGCAGTATTTT
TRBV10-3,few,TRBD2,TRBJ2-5,CAISPGTSPGETQYF,TGTGCCATCAGTCCCGGGACTAGCCCTGGGGAGACCCAGTACTTC
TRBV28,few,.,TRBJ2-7,CASSQFIADSYEQYF,TGTGCCAGCAGCCAGTTTATTGCGGACTCCTACGAGCAGTACTTC
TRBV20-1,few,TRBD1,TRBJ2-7,CSGSRVDRVEQYF,TGCAGTGGCTCCCGGGTGGACAGGGTCGAGCAGTACTTC
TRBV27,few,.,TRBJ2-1,CASSSRPISSYNEQFF,TGTGCCAGCAGTTCTCGACCGATTAGCTCCTACAATGAGCAGTTCTTC
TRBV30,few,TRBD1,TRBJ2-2,CAWRRQGAAGELFF,TGTGCCTGGAGGAGGCAGGGGGCGGCCGGGGAGCTGTTTTTT
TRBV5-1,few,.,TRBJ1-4,CASSAGRMGPTNEKLFF,TGCGCCAGCAGCGCGGGACGGATGGGGCCAACTAATGAAAAACTGTTTTTT
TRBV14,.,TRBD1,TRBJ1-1,CASSRPGQGAEAFF,TGTGCCAGCAGCCGACCGGGACAGGGAGCTGAAGCTTTCTTT
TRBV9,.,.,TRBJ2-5,CASSERAEETQYF,TGTGCCAGCAGCGAACGGGCAGAAGAGACCCAGTACTTC
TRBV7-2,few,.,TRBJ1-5,CASSSTDSSNQPQHF,TGTGCCAGCAGCTCCACCGACAGTTCCAATCAGCCCCAGCATTTT
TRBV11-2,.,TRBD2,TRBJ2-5,CASSLVLAAQETQYF,TGTGCCAGCAGCTTAGTACTAGCGGCACAAGAGACCCAGTACTTC
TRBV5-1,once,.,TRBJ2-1,CASSLGTALDEQFF,TGCGCCAGCAGCTTGGGGACAGCCCTGGATGAGCAGTTCTTC
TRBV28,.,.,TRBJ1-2,CASSLGITGVNGYTF,TGTGCCAGCAGTTTGGGGATCACCGGGGTTAATGGCTACACCTTC
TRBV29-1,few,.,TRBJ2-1,CSVEALGNEQFF,TGCAGCGTTGAAGCCCTCGGCAATGAGCAGTTCTTC
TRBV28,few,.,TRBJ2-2,CASSKTDWNTGELFF,TGTGCCAGCAGTAAGACCGACTGGAACACCGGGGAGCTGTTTTTT
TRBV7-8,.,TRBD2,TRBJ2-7,CASSLRPAGVDEQYF,TGTGCCAGCAGCTTACGGCCAGCGGGAGTAGACGAGCAGTACTTC
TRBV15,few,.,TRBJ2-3,CATSRRSADTQYF,TGTGCCACCAGCAGACGTAGTGCAGATACGCAGTATTTT
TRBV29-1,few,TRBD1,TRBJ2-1,CSVDTDRGDYNEQFF,TGCAGCGTTGACACCGACAGGGGGGACTACAATGAGCAGTTCTTC
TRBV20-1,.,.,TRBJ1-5,CSAEPGLSNQPQHF,TGCAGTGCGGAACCGGGACTCTCGAATCAGCCCCAGCATTTT
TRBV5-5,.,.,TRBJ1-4,CASRRTNEKLFF,TGTGCCAGTCGGAGGACTAATGAAAAACTGTTTTTT
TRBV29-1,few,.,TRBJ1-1,CSVVTGNTEAFF,TGCAGCGTAGTAACAGGGAACACTGAAGCTTTCTTT
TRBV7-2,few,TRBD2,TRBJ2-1,CASSPGVAGDFYNEQFF,TGTGCCAGCAGCCCGGGGGTAGCGGGAGATTTCTACAATGAGCAGTTCTTC